The clone carrying this T cell receptor beta chain was seen at least ten times. Its antigen remains unidentified. TCRdb reprocessed the 5' RACE reads via MiXCR and lists one record per CDR3 protein. This sample has roughly 480,000 distinct CDR3 sequences, with roughly 25% found just once. The data belong to a study of T-cell memory formation after mild COVID-19. Study at large: For the most part, TCR clusters were specific to one donor. Study results and limitations: The finding that pre-infection memory included some responding clones suggested that cross-reactive memory joined. Clones that shrank (day 15 to 85) were balanced CD4/CD8, whereas later expanders leaned CD4+. Researchers could not confirm that second-wave clones peaking on day 37 targeted SARS-CoV-2.

The TCR sequence derives from an adult woman who had mild COVID-19 (a few samples of this study predate the infection). Cell type and time point are not known. Specimen: PBMCs or a T cell subset sorted from them (not recorded which).

The CDR3 reads CASSLVGSGRATDTQYF. CDR3 sequence (DNA): TGTGCCAGCAGCTTAGTTGGTAGCGGGAGGGCTACAGATACGCAGTATTTT. V usage is TRBV7-2 and J usage is TRBJ2-3; 11 positions match TRBD2. Germline trimming cut 1 base from V and 3 bases from J; bases unmatched to any gene: 6. Germline V CDR1 and CDR2: SGHTA, FQGNSA. The CDR3 is 17 amino acids.